This T cell receptor (beta chain) stems from a study of shared clonotypes between healthy human individuals. Study summary: There were three CD4 naive, three CD4 memory, two CD8 naive and one CD8 memory plates per donor.

CDR3 size: 14 residues. With 1 base removed from V and 1 base from J, the gap between germline ends came to 10 bases. CDR1 and CDR2 (germline): SQVTM, ANQGSEA. The assay was immunoSEQ multiplex PCR, and TCRdb's table has in-frame clones only and misses some. The sample contains around 1.9 million clones, about 94% of which appear only once. Turning to this clone: Antigen: not known.

CD45RO-negative, CCR7-positively selected cells formed the naive CD8 fraction, excluding terminally differentiated effector memory CD45RA+ cells. Study results and limitations: Naive subsets, compared against memory subsets, generally had larger estimated richness values.

This TCR was recovered from a man aged 18-30 years in good health. Some clones in this sample may be carry-over from other donors' samples. The chain couples TRBV29-1 to TRBJ1-1; D not certain. Sequenced: naive CD8+ T cells from PBMCs. The CDR3 loop reads CSVEVWPGNTEAFF. The CDR3 DNA reads as TGCAGCGTTGAAGTGTGGCCAGGGAACACTGAAGCTTTCTTT. Variable domain in full (rest from reference TRBV29-1 and TRBJ1-1): SAVISQKPSRDICQRGTSLTIQCQVDSQVTMMFWYRQQPGQSLTLIATANQGSEATYESGFVIDKFPISRPNLTFSTLTVSNMSPEDSSIYLCSVEVWPGNTEAFFGQGTRLTVV.